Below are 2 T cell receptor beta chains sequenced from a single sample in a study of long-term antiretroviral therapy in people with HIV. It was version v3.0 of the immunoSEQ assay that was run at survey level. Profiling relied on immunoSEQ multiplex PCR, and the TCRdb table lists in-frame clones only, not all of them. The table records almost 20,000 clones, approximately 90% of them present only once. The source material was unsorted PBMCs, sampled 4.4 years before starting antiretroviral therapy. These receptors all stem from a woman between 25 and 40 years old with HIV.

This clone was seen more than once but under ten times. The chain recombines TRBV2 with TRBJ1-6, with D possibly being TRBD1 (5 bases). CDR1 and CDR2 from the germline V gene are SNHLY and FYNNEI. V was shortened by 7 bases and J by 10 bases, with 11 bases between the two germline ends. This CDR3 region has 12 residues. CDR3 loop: CASKSRDSPLHF. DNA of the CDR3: TGTGCCAGCAAAAGCAGGGACTCACCCCTCCACTTT.

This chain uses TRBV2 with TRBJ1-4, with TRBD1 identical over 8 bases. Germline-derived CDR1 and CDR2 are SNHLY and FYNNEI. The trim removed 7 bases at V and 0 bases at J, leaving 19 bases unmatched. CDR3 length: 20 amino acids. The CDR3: CASNQPFRHRDRSTNEKLFF. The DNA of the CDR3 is TGTGCCAGCAACCAACCCTTCAGACACCGGGACAGGTCAACTAATGAAAAACTGTTTTTT.